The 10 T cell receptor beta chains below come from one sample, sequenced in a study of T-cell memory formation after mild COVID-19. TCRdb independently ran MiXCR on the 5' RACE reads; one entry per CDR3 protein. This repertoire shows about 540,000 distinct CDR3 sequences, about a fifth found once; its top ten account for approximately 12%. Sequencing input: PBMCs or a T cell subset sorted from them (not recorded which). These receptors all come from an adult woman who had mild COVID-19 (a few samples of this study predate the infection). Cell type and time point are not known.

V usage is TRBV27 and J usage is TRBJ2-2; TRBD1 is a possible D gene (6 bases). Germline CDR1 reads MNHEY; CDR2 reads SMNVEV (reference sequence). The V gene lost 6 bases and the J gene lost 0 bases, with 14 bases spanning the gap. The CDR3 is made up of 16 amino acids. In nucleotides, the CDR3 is TGTGCCAGCAGCACCCCCAGGGGAACGAACACCGGGGAGCTGTTTTTT. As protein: CASSTPRGTNTGELFF.

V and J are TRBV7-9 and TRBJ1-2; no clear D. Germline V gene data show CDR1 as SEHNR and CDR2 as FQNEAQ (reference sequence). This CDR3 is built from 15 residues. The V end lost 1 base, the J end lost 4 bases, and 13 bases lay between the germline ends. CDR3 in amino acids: CASSLGAGLAYGYTF. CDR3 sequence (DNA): TGTGCCAGCAGCTTAGGCGCCGGGTTGGCCTATGGCTACACCTTC.

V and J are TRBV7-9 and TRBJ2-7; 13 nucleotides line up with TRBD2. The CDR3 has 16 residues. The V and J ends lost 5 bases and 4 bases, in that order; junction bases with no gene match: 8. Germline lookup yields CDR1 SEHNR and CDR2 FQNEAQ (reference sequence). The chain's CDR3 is CASSPGLAGELYEQYF. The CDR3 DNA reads TGTGCCAGCAGCCCTGGACTAGCGGGAGAATTATACGAGCAGTACTTC.

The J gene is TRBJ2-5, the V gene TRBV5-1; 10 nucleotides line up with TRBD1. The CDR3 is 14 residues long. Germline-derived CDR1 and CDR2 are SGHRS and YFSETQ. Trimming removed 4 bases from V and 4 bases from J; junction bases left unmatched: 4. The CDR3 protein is CASSPRTGGETQYF. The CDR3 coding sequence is TGCGCCAGCAGCCCAAGGACAGGGGGAGAGACCCAGTACTTC.

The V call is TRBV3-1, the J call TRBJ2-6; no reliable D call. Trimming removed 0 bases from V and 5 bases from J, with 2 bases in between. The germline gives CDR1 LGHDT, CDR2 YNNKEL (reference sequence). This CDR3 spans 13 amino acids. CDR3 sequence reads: CASSQDRANVLTF. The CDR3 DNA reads TGTGCCAGCAGCCAAGATCGGGCCAACGTCCTGACTTTC.

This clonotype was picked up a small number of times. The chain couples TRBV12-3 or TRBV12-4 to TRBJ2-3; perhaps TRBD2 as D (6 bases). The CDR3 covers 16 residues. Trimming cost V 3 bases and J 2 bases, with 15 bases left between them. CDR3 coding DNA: TGTGCCAGCAGTTTTACGGCGGGATCAATCACAGATACGCAGTATTTT. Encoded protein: CASSFTAGSITDTQYF.

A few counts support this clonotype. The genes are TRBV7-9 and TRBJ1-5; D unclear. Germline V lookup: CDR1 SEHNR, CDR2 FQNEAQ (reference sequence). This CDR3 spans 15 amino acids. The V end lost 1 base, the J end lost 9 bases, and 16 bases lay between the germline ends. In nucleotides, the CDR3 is TGTGCCAGCAGCTTAGGGGAGGCCGGGTTGACGCCCCAGCATTTT. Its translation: CASSLGEAGLTPQHF.

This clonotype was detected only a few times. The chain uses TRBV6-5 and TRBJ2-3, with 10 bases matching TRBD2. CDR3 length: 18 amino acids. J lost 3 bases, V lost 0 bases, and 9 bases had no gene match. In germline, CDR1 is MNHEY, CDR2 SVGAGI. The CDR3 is CASSYSESALAGTDTQYF. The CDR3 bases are TGTGCCAGCAGTTACTCGGAGAGTGCACTAGCGGGAACAGATACGCAGTATTTT.

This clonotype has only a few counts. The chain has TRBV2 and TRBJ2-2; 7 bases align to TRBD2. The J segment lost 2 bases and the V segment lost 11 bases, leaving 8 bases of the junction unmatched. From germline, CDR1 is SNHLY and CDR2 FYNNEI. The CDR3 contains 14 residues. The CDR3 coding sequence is TGTGCCGGCGGGGGAGGTCGAAACACCGGGGAGCTGTTTTTT. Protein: CAGGGGRNTGELFF.

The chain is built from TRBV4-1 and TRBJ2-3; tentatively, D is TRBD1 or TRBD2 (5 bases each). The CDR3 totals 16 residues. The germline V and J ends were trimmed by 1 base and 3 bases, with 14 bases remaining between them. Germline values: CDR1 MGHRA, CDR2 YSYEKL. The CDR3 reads CASSQVGPGGTDTQYF. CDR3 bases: TGCGCCAGCAGCCAAGTGGGACCTGGGGGTACAGATACGCAGTATTTT.